This TCR beta chain was retrieved from a study of post-analysis software for immune sequencing data. The overall study: The study covered relapsing-remitting, secondary progressive and progressive-relapsing courses of multiple sclerosis. Study-wide findings and caveats: Five TRBV segments were significantly more frequent in patients than in controls. TRBV5-6, TRBV5-1 and TRBV20-1 were among these segments. Controls had significantly higher normalized Chao1 diversity than multiple sclerosis patients. F measure clustering grouped samples strongly by preparation batch.

Incorporated into the TCR beta cDNA libraries were unique molecular identifiers, which served to reduce PCR and sequencing biases. Using its own MiXCR run on the PCR reads, TCRdb lists one record per CDR3 protein. This sample yields roughly 870,000 distinct CDR3 sequences, of which roughly 50% are seen a single time; about 4.8% belongs to the top ten. The CDR3 covers 15 residues. Comments on this clonotype: The antigen remains unidentified. Sequence at one end of the junction differs from germline and may be a read error.

The origin of this receptor is a girl aged 10-17 years with multiple sclerosis. This chain connects TRBV12-3 or TRBV12-4 to TRBJ1-5; D might be TRBD1 (6 bases). The specimen was blood. In nucleotides, the CDR3 is TGTGCCAGCAGCTTAGGGGGGGCTGTCAATCAGCCCCAGCATTTT. Amino acid sequence: CASSLGGAVNQPQHF.